Listed below are T cell receptor beta chains from one sample, sequenced in a study of response to subunit inactivated influenza vaccine. MiXCR was run by TCRdb on the RT-PCR reads, yielding one entry per CDR3 protein. The sample has roughly 570,000 distinct CDR3 sequences, approximately 12% seen once. The sample in question was PBMCs from blood, obtained 45 days after vaccination. The receptor source for this set is a man aged 50-60 years who received an inactivated influenza vaccine. CDR3s include the opening cysteine and the closing phenylalanine or tryptophan. D genes are given only for firm matches.

d_call	j_call	v_call	cdr3_aa
TRBD1	TRBJ1-5	TRBV9	CASSVVGPQGVLDQPQHF
-	TRBJ2-7	TRBV5-1	CASSPVGGGEQYF
TRBD2	TRBJ2-3	TRBV20-1	CSGRASGGPRLALDTQYF
TRBD2	TRBJ2-5	TRBV5-1	CASSSGGVKETQYF
-	TRBJ1-1	TRBV20-1	CSASQVVGNTEAFF
-	TRBJ2-3	TRBV5-1	CASSFRIMSGPTTSTDTQYF
TRBD1	TRBJ2-1	TRBV20-1	CSARSQGAVGEQFF
TRBD2	TRBJ2-2	TRBV4-2	CASSQDSPSGREGELFF
TRBD1	TRBJ1-5	TRBV6-1	CASSGESGGWQPQHF
-	TRBJ1-1	TRBV20-1	CSAREGATEAFF
-	TRBJ2-1	TRBV7-2	CASRSGSGYNEQFF
-	TRBJ2-5	TRBV7-9	CASTGQFDGETQYF
-	TRBJ2-5	TRBV5-1	CASSAGHAYQETQYF
TRBD1	TRBJ2-7	TRBV7-8	CASSLREGAYYEQYF
-	TRBJ1-3	TRBV4-3	CASSQGKGYSGNTIYF
-	TRBJ2-1	TRBV3-1	CASSQDPGWEQFF
-	TRBJ2-7	TRBV3-1	CASSNRGGYEQYF